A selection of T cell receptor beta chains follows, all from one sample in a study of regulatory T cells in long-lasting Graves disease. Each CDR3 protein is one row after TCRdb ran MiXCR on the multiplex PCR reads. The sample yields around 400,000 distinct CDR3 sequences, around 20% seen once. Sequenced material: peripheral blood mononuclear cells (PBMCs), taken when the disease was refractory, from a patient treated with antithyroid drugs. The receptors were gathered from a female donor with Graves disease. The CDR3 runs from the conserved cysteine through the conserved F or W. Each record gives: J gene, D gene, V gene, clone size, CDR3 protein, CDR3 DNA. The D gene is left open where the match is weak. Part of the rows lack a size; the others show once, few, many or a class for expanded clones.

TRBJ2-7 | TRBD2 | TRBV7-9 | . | CASSISGSSLEQYF | TGTGCCAGCAGCATCAGCGGGAGTAGTCTCGAGCAGTACTTC
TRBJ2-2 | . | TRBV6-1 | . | CAAGRGSKGTGELFF | TGTGCCGCTGGGAGGGGGAGTAAGGGCACCGGGGAGCTGTTTTTT
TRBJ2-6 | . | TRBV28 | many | CAAGLGANVLTF | TGTGCCGCCGGGCTTGGGGCCAACGTCCTGACTTTC
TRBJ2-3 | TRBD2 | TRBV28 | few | CASSSSTRLAGVADTQYF | TGTGCCAGCAGTTCGTCCACTAGACTAGCGGGAGTAGCAGATACGCAGTATTTT
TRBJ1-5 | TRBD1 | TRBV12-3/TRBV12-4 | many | CASSPGGNVNQPQHF | TGTGCCAGCAGCCCAGGGGGGAATGTCAATCAGCCCCAGCATTTT
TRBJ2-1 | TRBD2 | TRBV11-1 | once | CASSQDGRADNEQFF | TGCGCCAGCAGCCAAGACGGGAGGGCCGACAATGAGCAGTTCTTC
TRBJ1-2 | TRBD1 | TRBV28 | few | CASSSAGTGGGYGYTF | TGTGCCAGCAGTTCCGCCGGGACAGGGGGCGGCTATGGCTACACCTTC
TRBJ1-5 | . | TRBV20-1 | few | CSATGTGSNQPQHF | TGCAGTGCTACCGGGACGGGAAGCAATCAGCCCCAGCATTTT
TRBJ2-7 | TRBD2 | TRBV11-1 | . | CASSLELAGVYEQYF | TGTGCCAGCAGCTTAGAACTAGCGGGGGTCTACGAGCAGTACTTC
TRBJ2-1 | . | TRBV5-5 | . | CAGSLLTGDRYNEQFF | TGTGCCGGCAGCTTGTTAACGGGGGATAGGTACAATGAGCAGTTCTTC
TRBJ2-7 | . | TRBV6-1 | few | CASRGRGYEQYF | TGTGCCAGCAGGGGCAGGGGTTACGAGCAGTACTTC
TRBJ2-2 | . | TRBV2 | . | CASSFSIASGELFF | TGTGCCAGCAGCTTCTCTATAGCCTCCGGGGAGCTGTTTTTT